Detailed here is one T cell receptor beta chain. The antigen is unknown. Germline V lookup: CDR1 LNHDA, CDR2 SQIVND (reference sequence). Trimming removed 3 bases at V and 4 bases at J, with 10 bases between. The CDR3 sequence is 13 residues long. The sample originates from a study of cytomegalovirus exposure and HLA in healthy donors. Study in general: In a later analysis, it was reported that the roughly 120 validation repertoires had been produced on the same platform as the 550 to 700 repertoires belonging to the first cohort. Regarding the study as a whole: The CMV antigen specificity of a few CMV-associated chains was confirmed through in vitro analysis. The majority of TCR sequences were rare, yet some public TCRs appeared in many donors.

TCRdb keeps only in-frame clones here, not all; method: immunoSEQ multiplex PCR. The sample includes approximately 88,000 clones, around 82% seen only once; the top ten take about 12%. The receptor comes from a woman younger than 30 in good health and CMV-seropositive. The chain uses TRBV19 and TRBJ2-7; maybe TRBD2 (5 bases). The sample comprised PBMCs. This chain's CDR3 is CASSMGGGYEQYF. The CDR3 nucleotides are TGTGCCAGTAGTATGGGCGGAGGATACGAGCAGTACTTC. The full variable domain, rest sourced from reference TRBV19 and TRBJ2-7, is DGGITQSPKYLFRKEGQNVTLSCEQNLNHDAMYWYRQDPGQGLRLIYYSQIVNDFQKGDIAEGYSVSREKKESFPLTVTSAQKNPTAFYLCASSMGGGYEQYFGPGTRLTVT.